The 26 T cell receptor beta chains listed next were all sequenced from one sample in a study of Ad26.COV2.S vaccination and SARS-CoV-2 variants. Data came from immunoSEQ multiplex PCR; TCRdb stores just in-frame clones and leaves some out. This sample has about 260,000 clones; roughly 87% occur once, and the top ten carry just under 3%. Treatment meaning: around 19 received Ad26.COV2.S at low or high dose, single or two shots; five or six received placebo; per-sample allocation not given. On day 63 after the first injection, vaccine and placebo recipients gave samples. Sample: peripheral blood, taken in a trial of Ad26.COV2.S vaccine versus placebo. All receptors derive from a person between 18 and 60 years old who received the Ad26.COV2.S COVID-19 vaccine or a placebo.

V usage is TRBV20-1 and J usage is TRBJ1-1, with D hard to call. The germline CDR1 and CDR2 sequences are DFQATT and SNEGSKA (reference sequence). Trimming stripped 3 bases from V and 3 bases from J, with 11 bases between. This CDR3 comprises 13 residues. The CDR3 DNA is TGCAGTGCTAGTGGAGGCTCGGACACTGAAGCTTTCTTT. This codes for CSASGGSDTEAFF.

This sequence joins TRBV2 and TRBJ2-1, with 13 positions matching TRBD2. CDR1 and CDR2 (germline): SNHLY, FYNNEI. This CDR3 spans 14 amino acids. V shed 8 bases and J 5 bases; nucleotides not matched to a gene: 3. The CDR3 nucleotides read TGTGCCAGCTTACTAGCGGGAGGGAACAATGAGCAGTTCTTC. It translates to CASLLAGGNNEQFF.

V gene TRBV9 combines with J gene TRBJ1-2; D not resolved. The CDR3 contains 13 residues. With 0 bases removed from V and 3 bases from J, the gap between germline ends came to 6 bases. Germline V gene data show CDR1 as SGDLS and CDR2 as YYNGEE. This CDR3 reads CASSVDAYYGYTF. CDR3 nucleotide sequence: TGTGCCAGCAGCGTAGACGCCTACTATGGCTACACCTTC.

J is TRBJ2-1 and V is TRBV15; perhaps TRBD1 as D (5 bases). The V end was cut by 0 bases, the J end by 0 bases, with 9 bases between. The CDR3 contains 16 residues. Per the germline V gene, CDR1 is LNHNV and CDR2 is YYDKDF (reference sequence). The DNA of the CDR3 is TGTGCCACCAGCAGAGAGAAACAGGTCTCCTACAATGAGCAGTTCTTC. This codes for CATSREKQVSYNEQFF. Full variable domain (remainder filled in from reference TRBV15 and TRBJ2-1): DAMVIQNPRYQVTQFGKPVTLSCSQTLNHNVMYWYQQKSSQAPKLLFHYYDKDFNNEADTPDNFQSRRPNTSFCFLDIRSPGLGDTAMYLCATSREKQVSYNEQFFGPGTRLTVL.

V gene TRBV19 combines with J gene TRBJ2-3, with a tentative D call TRBD1 (5 bases). Trimming stripped 2 bases from V and 5 bases from J, with 14 bases between. The CDR3 extends over 15 amino acids. Germline V gives CDR1 LNHDA, CDR2 SQIVND (reference sequence). CDR3 sequence (DNA): TGTGCCAGTAGTATACGCCAGGGCCTGGGAGATACGCAGTATTTT. This sequence encodes CASSIRQGLGDTQYF.

V and J are TRBV27 and TRBJ2-2; TRBD1 might be the D (5 bases). The CDR3 runs 16 residues. The V gene lost 0 bases and the J gene lost 0 bases, with 8 bases spanning the gap. In germline, CDR1 is MNHEY, CDR2 SMNVEV (reference sequence). The CDR3 protein is CASSLSVTANTGELFF. The DNA for the CDR3 is TGTGCCAGCAGTTTATCTGTGACAGCGAACACCGGGGAGCTGTTTTTT.

CDR3: CASSLRSSYNEQFF. The CDR3 nucleotides are TGTGCCAGCAGCTTACGAAGCTCCTACAATGAGCAGTTCTTC. This sequence joins TRBV11-3 and TRBJ2-1, with D hard to call. The CDR3 extends over 14 amino acids. The V and J ends lost 2 bases and 0 bases respectively, with 5 bases between them. CDR1 SGHNT and CDR2 YENEEA come from the germline V gene. The variable domain in full, completed from reference TRBV11-3 and TRBJ2-1, reads EAGVVQSPRYKIIEKKQPVAFWCNPISGHNTLYWYLQNLGQGPELLIRYENEEAVDDSQLPKDRFSAERLKGVDSTLKIQPAELGDSAVYLCASSLRSSYNEQFFGPGTRLTVL.

The chain has TRBV25-1 and TRBJ1-1, with TRBD1 as a possible D gene (6 bases). This CDR3 contains 14 residues. Germline V gene data show CDR1 as MGHDK and CDR2 as SYGVNS. The germline V and J ends were trimmed by 6 bases and 5 bases, with 16 bases remaining between them. CDR3: CASSDTTGRTEAFF. CDR3 DNA: TGTGCCAGCAGCGACACTACAGGGAGAACTGAAGCTTTCTTT.

The rearrangement joins TRBV21-1 to TRBJ2-1; the table's TRBD1 call for D was not verified on the DNA. TRBV21-1 is termed a pseudogene. The CDR3 runs to 18 residues. DNA of the CDR3: TGTGCCAGCTACCCGCTTTTGGGGCGGTCTACCTCCTACAATGAGCAGTTCTTC. Translated: CASYPLLGRSTSYNEQFF.

In its sample, this clone was seen once. Additional DNA sequences in this sample encode the identical CDR3. This sequence joins TRBV7-9 and TRBJ2-3; no reliable D call. This CDR3 is built from 12 residues. Germline values: CDR1 SEHNR, CDR2 FQNEAQ (reference sequence). V lost 0 bases and J 4 bases, leaving 2 bases between the germline ends. The CDR3 coding sequence is TGTGCCAGCAGCTTAGCCTCAGATACGCAGTATTTT. The encoded protein is CASSLASDTQYF.

The CDR3 protein is CASSLWDRGGTDTQYF. The DNA for the CDR3 is TGTGCCAGCAGTTTATGGGACAGGGGAGGTACAGATACGCAGTATTTT. V usage is TRBV28 and J usage is TRBJ2-3; 9 bases fit TRBD1. J lost 3 bases, V lost 0 bases, and 4 bases had no gene match. The germline V gene encodes CDR1 MDHEN and CDR2 SYDVKM. This CDR3 comprises 16 residues.

A remark on this clone: Other DNA sequences from this sample encode an identical CDR3 as well. V and J are TRBV12-3 or TRBV12-4 and TRBJ1-2; D gene unclear. The ends were cut back, 4 bases at V and 1 base at J, with 4 bases in the middle. The CDR3 covers 12 residues. For the CDR3, the DNA is TGTGCCAGCAGTTGGGGTAACTATGGCTACACCTTC. It specifies CASSWGNYGYTF.

The chain carries TRBV5-1 and TRBJ1-2, with D unresolved. Trimming removed 0 bases from V and 6 bases from J, with 6 bases in between. Germline V gene data show CDR1 as SGHRS and CDR2 as YFSETQ. The CDR3 totals 12 residues. The CDR3 here is CASSLEFDGYTF. The CDR3 DNA follows: TGCGCCAGCAGCTTGGAGTTTGATGGCTACACCTTC.

This CDR3 is CASSQDRLAPTYEQYF. Written as DNA, the CDR3 is TGCGCCAGCAGCCAAGATCGGTTAGCACCAACCTACGAGCAGTACTTC. This rearrangement joins TRBV4-1 to TRBJ2-7; D uncertain. Trimming left V 0 bases short and J 2 bases short, with 14 bases between. CDR1 and CDR2 (germline): MGHRA, YSYEKL. This CDR3 has 16 amino acids.

This chain joins TRBV11-1 and TRBJ1-1; D perhaps matches TRBD1 (6 bases). V lost 0 bases and J 6 bases, leaving 17 bases between the germline ends. The CDR3 extends over 16 amino acids. Germline CDR1 and CDR2: SGHAT and FQDESV (reference sequence). This CDR3 is CASSLAVGGEGAEAFF. The DNA of the CDR3 is TGTGCCAGCAGCTTAGCCGTCGGGGGCGAGGGCGCTGAAGCTTTCTTT.

V usage is TRBV29-1 and J usage is TRBJ1-1; no reliable D call. This CDR3 has 12 residues. V was pared by 3 bases and J by 8 bases, with 13 bases between. The germline V gene encodes CDR1 SQVTM and CDR2 ANQGSEA. The CDR3 nucleotides read TGCAGCGTTGATCCAAGGTCGGCGGAAGCTTTCTTT. Its translation: CSVDPRSAEAFF.

Only one count was recorded for this clone. This chain uses TRBV21-1 with TRBJ2-3. TRBV21-1 is a pseudogene. The CDR3 length is 15 residues. The CDR3 spells CASSKMAFSTDTQYF. Here the CDR3 DNA reads TGTGCTAGCAGCAAAATGGCGTTTAGCACAGATACGCAGTATTTT.

This clone showed up just once. The chain links TRBV18 to TRBJ2-5, with D possibly called TRBD1 or TRBD2 (6 bases each). The CDR3 has 12 amino acids. V lost 5 bases and J lost 5, with 9 bases in between. Per the germline V gene, CDR1 is KGHSH and CDR2 is LQKENI. The CDR3 DNA sequence: TGTGCCAGCTCAGAAGGGGGGGAGACCCAGTACTTC. Amino acids: CASSEGGETQYF.

The rearrangement uses TRBV6-2 or TRBV6-3 and TRBJ2-1; TRBD2 might be the D (6 bases). The V end lost 0 bases, the J end lost 6 bases, and 18 bases lay between the germline ends. The CDR3 covers 17 residues. The germline CDR1 and CDR2 sequences are MNHEY and SVGEGT. The CDR3 spells CASSYSTRRGHLNEQFF. Here the CDR3 DNA reads TGTGCCAGCAGTTACTCGACGCGGCGGGGTCACCTCAATGAGCAGTTCTTC.

On this clone itself: The same CDR3 is also encoded by other DNA sequences in this sample. V is TRBV20-1 and J is TRBJ1-1; 7 positions agree with TRBD1. The CDR3 length is 11 residues. Germline values: CDR1 DFQATT, CDR2 SNEGSKA (reference sequence). The junction had 4 bases not matched to a gene; V was cut back by 4 bases and J by 8 bases. CDR3 coding DNA: TGCAGTGCTAATGAGGACAGGGAAGCTTTCTTT. Its translation: CSANEDREAFF.

The chain's CDR3 is CASSDREQNEQFF. The CDR3 region has the DNA TGTGCCAGCAGTGACAGGGAGCAGAATGAGCAGTTCTTC. The J gene is TRBJ2-1, the V gene TRBV6-4; D is perhaps TRBD2 (5 bases). V lost 2 bases and J 7 bases, leaving 9 bases between the germline ends. The CDR3 runs 13 residues. The V gene's germline CDR1 is MRHNA and CDR2 SNTAGT.

This chain joins TRBV18 and TRBJ2-1, with D possibly TRBD2 on 5 matching bases. V was clipped by 3 bases and J by 10 bases, with 13 bases between them. In germline, CDR1 is KGHSH, CDR2 LQKENI. This CDR3 is 13 amino acids long. The CDR3: CASSPSAAREQFF. CDR3 DNA sequence: TGTGCCAGCTCACCTTCAGCGGCGAGAGAGCAGTTCTTC.

The chain couples TRBV11-2 to TRBJ2-3, with D uncertain. Trimming pared 5 bases from V and 4 bases from J, leaving 10 bases between. This CDR3 region has 13 residues. Germline CDR1 reads SGHAT; CDR2 reads FQNNGV. The CDR3 nucleotides read TGTGCCAGCAGCCTCGTGGGGTCAGATACGCAGTATTTT. Its translation is CASSLVGSDTQYF.

The chain has TRBV4-3 and TRBJ2-4, with TRBD2 identical over 12 bases. CDR1 and CDR2 from the germline V gene are LGHNA and YSLEER. Trimming took 2 bases from V and 0 from J; bases not matched to a gene: 2. CDR3 length: 17 amino acids. CDR3 sequence (DNA): TGCGCCAGCAGCCAATGGACTAGCGGGGTAGCCAAAAACATTCAGTACTTC. Amino acids: CASSQWTSGVAKNIQYF.

The chain joins TRBV7-9 to TRBJ1-5; 8 positions agree with TRBD1. This CDR3 is 17 amino acids long. J lost 5 bases, V lost 4 bases, and 13 bases had no gene match. Per germline, CDR1 SEHNR and CDR2 FQNEAQ (reference sequence). The CDR3 sequence is CASSSNLRQGIYQPQHF. The CDR3 DNA sequence: TGTGCCAGCAGCTCGAACCTGAGACAGGGGATCTATCAGCCCCAGCATTTT.

The chain uses TRBV6-2 or TRBV6-3 and TRBJ2-7, with unresolved D. V shed 2 bases and J shed 3 bases, with 11 bases lying between them. The V gene's germline CDR1 is MNHEY and CDR2 SVGEGT. There are 14 residues in the CDR3. This chain's CDR3 is CASSYRGRVYEQYV. The CDR3 bases are TGTGCCAGCAGTTACCGAGGTAGGGTCTACGAGCAGTACGTC.